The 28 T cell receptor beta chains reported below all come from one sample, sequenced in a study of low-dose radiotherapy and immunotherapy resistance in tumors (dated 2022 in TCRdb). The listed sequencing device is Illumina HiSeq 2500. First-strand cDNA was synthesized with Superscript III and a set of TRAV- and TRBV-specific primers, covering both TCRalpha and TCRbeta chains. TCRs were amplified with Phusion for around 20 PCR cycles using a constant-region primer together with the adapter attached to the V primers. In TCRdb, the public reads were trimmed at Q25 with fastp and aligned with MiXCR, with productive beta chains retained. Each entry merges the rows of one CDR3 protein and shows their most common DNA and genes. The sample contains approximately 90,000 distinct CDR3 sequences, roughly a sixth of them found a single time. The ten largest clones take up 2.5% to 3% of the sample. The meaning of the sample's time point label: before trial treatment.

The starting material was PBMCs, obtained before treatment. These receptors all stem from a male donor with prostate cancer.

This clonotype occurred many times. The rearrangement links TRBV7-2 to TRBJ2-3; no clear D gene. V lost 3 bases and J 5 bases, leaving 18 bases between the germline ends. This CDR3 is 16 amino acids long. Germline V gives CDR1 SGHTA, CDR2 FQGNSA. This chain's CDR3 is CASSFFRTATEDTQYF. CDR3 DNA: TGTGCCAGCAGCTTTTTTCGGACCGCCACGGAAGATACGCAGTATTTT.

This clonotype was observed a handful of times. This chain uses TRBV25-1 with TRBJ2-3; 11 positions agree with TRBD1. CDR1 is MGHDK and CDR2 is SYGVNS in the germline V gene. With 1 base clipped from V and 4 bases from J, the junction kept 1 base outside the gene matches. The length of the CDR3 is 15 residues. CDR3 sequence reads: CASSEWGQGADTQYF. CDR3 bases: TGTGCCAGCAGTGAATGGGGACAGGGGGCAGATACGCAGTATTTT.

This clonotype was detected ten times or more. Here the CDR3 DNA reads TGTGCCAGCAGCTTAAGTAGGGGCTCTGGAAACACCATATATTTT. It is translated as CASSLSRGSGNTIYF. This sequence joins TRBV7-2 and TRBJ1-3; possible D gene TRBD1, 5 bases. Trimming removed 2 bases at V and 0 bases at J, with 8 bases between. CDR3 size: 15 residues. Germline values: CDR1 SGHTA, CDR2 FQGNSA.

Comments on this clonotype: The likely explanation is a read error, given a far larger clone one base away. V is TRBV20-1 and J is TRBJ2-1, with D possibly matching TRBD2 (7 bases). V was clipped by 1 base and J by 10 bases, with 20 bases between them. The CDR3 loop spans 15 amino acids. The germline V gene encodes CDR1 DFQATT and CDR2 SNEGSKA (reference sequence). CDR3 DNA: TGCAGTGCTAGAGGCCTGGACTCCGGGGGGCACGAGCAGTTCTTC. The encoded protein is CSARGLDSGGHEQFF.

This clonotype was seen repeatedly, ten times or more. CDR3 region: CASSPSRGRDEQFF. CDR3 DNA sequence: TGTGCCAGCAGCCCTTCCCGGGGGCGCGATGAGCAGTTCTTC. The rearrangement joins TRBV3-1 to TRBJ2-1, with D possibly being TRBD1 or TRBD2 (6 bases each). V dropped 4 bases and J dropped 8 bases, with 15 bases sitting between them. The CDR3 sequence is 14 residues long. From germline, CDR1 is LGHDT and CDR2 YNNKEL (reference sequence).

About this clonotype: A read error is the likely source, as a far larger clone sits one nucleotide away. The CDR3 region has the DNA TGCAGTGCTAGAGCTTTAGCGGGGGGTGGGTTGAGCTCCTACAATGAGCAGTACTTC. Protein product: CSARALAGGGLSSYNEQYF. The V and J genes are TRBV20-1 and TRBJ2-7; 10 bases are shared with TRBD2. The germline gives CDR1 DFQATT, CDR2 SNEGSKA (reference sequence). The CDR3 consists of 19 residues. V lost 1 base to trimming and J lost 7 bases; unmatched junction nucleotides: 22.

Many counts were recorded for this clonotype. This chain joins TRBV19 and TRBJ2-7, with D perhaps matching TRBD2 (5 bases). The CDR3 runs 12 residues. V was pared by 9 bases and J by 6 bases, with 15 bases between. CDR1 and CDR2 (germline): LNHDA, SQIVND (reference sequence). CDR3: CARPDCICEQYF. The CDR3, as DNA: TGTGCCAGACCGGACTGTATCTGCGAGCAGTACTTC.

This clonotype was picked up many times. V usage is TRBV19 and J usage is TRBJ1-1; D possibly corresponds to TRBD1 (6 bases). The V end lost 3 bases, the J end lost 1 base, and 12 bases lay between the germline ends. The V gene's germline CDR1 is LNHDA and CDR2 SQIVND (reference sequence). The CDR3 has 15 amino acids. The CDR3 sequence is CASSIWGPSNTEAFF. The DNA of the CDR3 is TGTGCCAGTAGTATTTGGGGGCCGTCGAACACTGAAGCTTTCTTT. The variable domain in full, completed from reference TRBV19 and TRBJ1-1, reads DGGITQSPKYLFRKEGQNVTLSCEQNLNHDAMYWYRQDPGQGLRLIYYSQIVNDFQKGDIAEGYSVSREKKESFPLTVTSAQKNPTAFYLCASSIWGPSNTEAFFGQGTRLTVV.

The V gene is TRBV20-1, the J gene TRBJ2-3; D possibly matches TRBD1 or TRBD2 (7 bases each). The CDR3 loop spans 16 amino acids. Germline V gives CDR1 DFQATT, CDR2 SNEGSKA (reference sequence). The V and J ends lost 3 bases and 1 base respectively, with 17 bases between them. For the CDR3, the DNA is TGCAGTGCTAGGGGACCAGGGGGGGTTGGCACAGATACGCAGTATTTT. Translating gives CSARGPGGVGTDTQYF.

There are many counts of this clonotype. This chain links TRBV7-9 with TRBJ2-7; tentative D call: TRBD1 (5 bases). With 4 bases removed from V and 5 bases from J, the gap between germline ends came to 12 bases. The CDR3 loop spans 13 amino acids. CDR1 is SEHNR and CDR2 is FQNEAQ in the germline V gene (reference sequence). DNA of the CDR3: TGTGCCAGCAGCTCCGACAGTCTCCACGAGCAGTACTTC. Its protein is CASSSDSLHEQYF.

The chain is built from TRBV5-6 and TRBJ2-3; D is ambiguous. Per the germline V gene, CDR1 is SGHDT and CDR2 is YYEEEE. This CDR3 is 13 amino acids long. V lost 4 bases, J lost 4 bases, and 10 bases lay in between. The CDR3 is CASSRQRADTQYF. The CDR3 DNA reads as TGTGCCAGCAGCCGTCAAAGGGCAGATACGCAGTATTTT.

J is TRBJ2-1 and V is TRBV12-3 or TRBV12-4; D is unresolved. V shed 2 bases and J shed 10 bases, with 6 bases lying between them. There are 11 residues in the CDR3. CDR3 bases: TGTGCCAGCAGTTTAATGGCAGAGCAGTTCTTC. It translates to CASSLMAEQFF.

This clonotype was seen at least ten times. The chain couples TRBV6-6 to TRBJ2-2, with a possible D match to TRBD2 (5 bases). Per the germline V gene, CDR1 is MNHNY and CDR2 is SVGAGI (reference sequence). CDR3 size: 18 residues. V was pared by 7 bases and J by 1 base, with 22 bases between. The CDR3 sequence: CASTVPSPGIGNTGELFF. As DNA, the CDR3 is TGTGCCAGCACTGTACCCTCCCCGGGGATCGGGAACACCGGGGAGCTGTTTTTT.

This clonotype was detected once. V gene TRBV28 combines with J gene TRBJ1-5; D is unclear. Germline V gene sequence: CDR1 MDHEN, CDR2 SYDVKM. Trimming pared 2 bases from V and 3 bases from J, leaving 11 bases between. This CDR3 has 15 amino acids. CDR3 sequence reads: CASSLVGSPNQPQHF. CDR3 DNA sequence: TGTGCCAGCAGTTTAGTCGGTAGCCCCAATCAGCCCCAGCATTTT.

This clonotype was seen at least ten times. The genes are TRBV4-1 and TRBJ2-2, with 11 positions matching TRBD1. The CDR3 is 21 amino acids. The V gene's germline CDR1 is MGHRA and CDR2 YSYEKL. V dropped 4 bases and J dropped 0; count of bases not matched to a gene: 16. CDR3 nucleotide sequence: TGCGCCAGCAGCCCGGCCTCCGCCGGGACGGGACAGGGGGCGAACACCGGGGAGCTGTTTTTT. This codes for CASSPASAGTGQGANTGELFF.

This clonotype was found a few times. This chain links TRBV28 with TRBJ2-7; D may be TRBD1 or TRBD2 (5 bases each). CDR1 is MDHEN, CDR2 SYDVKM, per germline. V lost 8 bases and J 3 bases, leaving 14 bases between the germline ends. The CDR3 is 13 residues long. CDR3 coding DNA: TGTGCCAGCCTAGGGACCCTAGGCTACGAGCAGTACTTC. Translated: CASLGTLGYEQYF.

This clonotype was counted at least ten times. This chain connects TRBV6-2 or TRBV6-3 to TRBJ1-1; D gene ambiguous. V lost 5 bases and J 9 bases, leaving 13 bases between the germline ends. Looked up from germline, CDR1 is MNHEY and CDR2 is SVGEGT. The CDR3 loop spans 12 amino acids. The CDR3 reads CASSAQVTQAFF. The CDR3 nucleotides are TGTGCCAGCAGTGCCCAGGTGACCCAAGCTTTCTTT.

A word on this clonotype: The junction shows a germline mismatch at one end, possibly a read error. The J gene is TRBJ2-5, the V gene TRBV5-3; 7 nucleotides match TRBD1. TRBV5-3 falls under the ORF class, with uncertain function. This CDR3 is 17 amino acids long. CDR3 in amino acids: CASSLGPSGQFLGTQYF. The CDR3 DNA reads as TGTGCCAGCAGCTTGGGCCCTTCGGGACAGTTTTTAGGAACCCAGTACTTC.

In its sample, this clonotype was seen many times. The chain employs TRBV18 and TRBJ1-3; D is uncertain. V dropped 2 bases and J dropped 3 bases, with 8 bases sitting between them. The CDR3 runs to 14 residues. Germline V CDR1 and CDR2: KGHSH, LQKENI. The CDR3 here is CASSPGDLGNTIYF. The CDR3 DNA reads TGTGCCAGCTCACCAGGGGATCTTGGAAACACCATATATTTT.

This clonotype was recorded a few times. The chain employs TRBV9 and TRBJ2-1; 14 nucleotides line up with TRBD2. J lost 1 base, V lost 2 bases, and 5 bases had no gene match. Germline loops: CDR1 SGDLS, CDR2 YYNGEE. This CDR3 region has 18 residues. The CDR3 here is CASSVGTSGGPSYNEQFF. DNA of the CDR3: TGTGCCAGCAGCGTTGGGACTAGCGGGGGCCCGTCCTACAATGAGCAGTTCTTC.

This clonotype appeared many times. The chain's CDR3 is CASSSGVEVRETQYF. The DNA for the CDR3 is TGTGCCAGCAGTTCCGGGGTGGAAGTTAGAGAGACCCAGTACTTC. The chain uses TRBV12-3 or TRBV12-4 and TRBJ2-5, with D maybe TRBD2 (5 bases). There are 15 residues in the CDR3. Trimming took off 4 bases at V and 4 bases at J, with 16 bases between the two ends.

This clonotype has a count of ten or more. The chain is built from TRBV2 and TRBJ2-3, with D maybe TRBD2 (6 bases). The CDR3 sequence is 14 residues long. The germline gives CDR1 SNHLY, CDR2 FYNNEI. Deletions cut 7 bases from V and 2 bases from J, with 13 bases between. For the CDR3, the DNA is TGTGCCAGCATCCTGGGGACTCCCACAGATACGCAGTATTTT. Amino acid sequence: CASILGTPTDTQYF. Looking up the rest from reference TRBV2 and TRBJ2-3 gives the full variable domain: EPEVTQTPSHQVTQMGQEVILRCVPISNHLYFYWYRQILGQKVEFLVSFYNNEISEKSEIFDDQFSVERPDGSNFTLKIRSTKLEDSAMYFCASILGTPTDTQYFGPGTRLTVL.

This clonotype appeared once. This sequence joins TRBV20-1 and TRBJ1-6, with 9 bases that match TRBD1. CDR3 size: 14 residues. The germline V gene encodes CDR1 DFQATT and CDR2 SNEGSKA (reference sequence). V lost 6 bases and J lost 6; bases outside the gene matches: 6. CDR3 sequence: CSAHRDRVNSPLHF. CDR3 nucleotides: TGCAGTGCGCACCGGGACAGGGTTAATTCACCCCTCCACTTT.

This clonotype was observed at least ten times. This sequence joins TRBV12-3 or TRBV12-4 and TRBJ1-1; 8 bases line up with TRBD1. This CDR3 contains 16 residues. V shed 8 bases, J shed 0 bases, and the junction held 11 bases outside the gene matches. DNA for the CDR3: TGTGCCAGCGATAGCGGCAGGGGGCAATTGAACACTGAAGCTTTCTTT. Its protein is CASDSGRGQLNTEAFF.

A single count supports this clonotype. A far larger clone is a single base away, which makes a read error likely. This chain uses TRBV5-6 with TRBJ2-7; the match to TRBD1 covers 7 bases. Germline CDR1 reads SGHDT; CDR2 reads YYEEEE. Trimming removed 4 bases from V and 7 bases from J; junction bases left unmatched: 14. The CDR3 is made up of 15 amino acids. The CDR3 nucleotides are TGTGCCAGCAGCATCCCCCAGGGGGTCTACAATGAGCAGTACTTC. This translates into CASSIPQGVYNEQYF.

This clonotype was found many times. CDR3 sequence: CASSEDSKLYEQYF. The CDR3 nucleotides read TGTGCCAGCAGTGAGGACAGCAAGCTCTACGAGCAGTACTTC. The chain has TRBV2 and TRBJ2-7; maybe TRBD1 (6 bases). The CDR3 spans 14 residues. Trimming took 3 bases from V and 3 from J, leaving 12 bases between them. Germline V gives CDR1 SNHLY, CDR2 FYNNEI.

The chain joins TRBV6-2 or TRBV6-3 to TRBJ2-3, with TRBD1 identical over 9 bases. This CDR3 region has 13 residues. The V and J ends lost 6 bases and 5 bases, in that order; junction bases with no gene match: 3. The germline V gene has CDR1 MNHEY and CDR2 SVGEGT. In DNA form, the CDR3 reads TGTGCCAGCAGGACAGGGGGAATAGATACGCAGTATTTT. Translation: CASRTGGIDTQYF.

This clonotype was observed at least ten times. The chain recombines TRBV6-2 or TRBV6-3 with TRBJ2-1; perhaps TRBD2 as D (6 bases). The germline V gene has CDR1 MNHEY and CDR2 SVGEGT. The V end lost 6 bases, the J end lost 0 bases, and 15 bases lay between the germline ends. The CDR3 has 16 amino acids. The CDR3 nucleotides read TGTGCCAGCAGCCGCTCCGGGACTGTCTCCTACAATGAGCAGTTCTTC. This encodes CASSRSGTVSYNEQFF.